This entry features one TCR beta chain sequence. Its specific antigen is unknown. Per-nucleotide qualities are absent, and no much larger clonotype sits a single base away. Collaborating institutions collected whole blood in K2EDTA tubes following their own protocols. For TCRbeta analysis, collaborators shipped samples as frozen whole blood, isolated PBMCs, or DNA extracted from either of those sample types. TCRbeta CDR3 regions were amplified from genomic DNA using the immunoSEQ Assay, a bias-controlled multiplex PCR. Per the authors' processing: The number of nucleated cells in each sample was estimated by amplification of reference gene primers within the assay. To quantify the absolute abundance of each unique TCRbeta CDR3 rearrangement, sequence reads were collapsed and filtered. For each sample, productive Simpson clonality was calculated by taking the square root of Simpson's diversity index across productive rearrangements. TCRdb took over this immuneACCESS table, retaining in-frame rearrangements with V and J assigned. Such tables are incomplete; in checked studies, under half of the missing clones stem from an unresolved V gene, and the remainder is unexplained. The V and J calls and clone size are taken from that table; D and trimming were inferred from the DNA. The sample profile shows over 130,000 clones; more than 80% of them were found once. 11% of the sample belongs to the ten largest clones.

Based on the germline V gene, the CDR1 and CDR2 sequences are MNHEY and SVGAGI. The junction carries 11 bases between V and J, which are trimmed by 4 bases and 4 bases respectively. From its cysteine to its phenylalanine, the CDR3 spans 14 amino acids. The DNA shown is the 42-base CDR3, in frame from base 1. These data belong to a study of blood T cell repertoires in COVID-19 (TCRdb year 2020). Turning to the overall study: The collaborator samples originated in the United States, Italy and Spain and spanned the acute and convalescent phases of COVID-19. Samples were obtained from the ongoing ImmuneRACE study (first 160 participants) and from over a thousand subjects provided by 6 global collaborators. Subjects who had been exposed to COVID-19, were actively infected with it, or had recovered from it provided the deeply sampled blood TCRbeta repertoires that made up the dataset. Where HLA class I and class II types were available, the types were taken from metadata supplied by the sample provider, not from assay-based typing. Nearly every sample came with metadata listing a de-identified subject ID, COVID-19 status, age in years and sex. The prospective study material was composed of cDNA or gDNA derived from T cells, B-cell-depleted T cells, or PBMCs. The repertoires were made available in a free public database intended to serve as a resource for research on the immune response to SARS-CoV-2. Beyond this particular receptor, the publication reports: The amount of clinical and demographic metadata varied by source and participant and was provided uncurated.

The rearrangement combines TRBV6-5 with TRBJ1-3; the D gene is perhaps TRBD1, from 5 matching bases. This TCR was sampled from a woman older than 75 with acute or convalescent COVID-19. Sequenced input: peripheral blood. Read as DNA, the sequence is TGTGCCAGCAGTTCGCCACGGACAGGAAACACCATATATTTT. The encoded protein is CASSSPRTGNTIYF.